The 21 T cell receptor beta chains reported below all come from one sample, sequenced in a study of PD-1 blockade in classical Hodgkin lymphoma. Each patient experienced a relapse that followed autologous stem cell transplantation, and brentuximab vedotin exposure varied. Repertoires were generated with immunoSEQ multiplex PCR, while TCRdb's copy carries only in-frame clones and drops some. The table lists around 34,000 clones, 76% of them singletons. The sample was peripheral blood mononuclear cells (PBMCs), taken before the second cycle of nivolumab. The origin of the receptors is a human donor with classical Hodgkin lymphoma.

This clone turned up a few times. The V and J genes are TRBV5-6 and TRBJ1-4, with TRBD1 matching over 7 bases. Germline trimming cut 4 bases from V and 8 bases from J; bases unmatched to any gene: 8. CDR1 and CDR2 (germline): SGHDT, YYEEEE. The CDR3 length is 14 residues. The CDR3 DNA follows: TGTGCCAGCAGCATGTGGACAGGTCGGGAAAAACTGTTTTTT. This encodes CASSMWTGREKLFF.

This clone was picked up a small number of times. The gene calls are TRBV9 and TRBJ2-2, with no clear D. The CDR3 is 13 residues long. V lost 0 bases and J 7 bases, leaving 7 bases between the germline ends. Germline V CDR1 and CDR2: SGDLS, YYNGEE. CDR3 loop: CASSVVHGGELFF. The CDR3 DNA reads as TGTGCCAGCAGCGTAGTACACGGCGGGGAGCTGTTTTTT.

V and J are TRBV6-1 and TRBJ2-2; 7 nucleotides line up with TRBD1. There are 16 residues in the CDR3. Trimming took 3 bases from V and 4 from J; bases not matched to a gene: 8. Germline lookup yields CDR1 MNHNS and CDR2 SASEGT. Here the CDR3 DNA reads TGTGCCAGCAGTGAGCGGCCGGGACAGTCCACCGGGGAGCTGTTTTTT. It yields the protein CASSERPGQSTGELFF.

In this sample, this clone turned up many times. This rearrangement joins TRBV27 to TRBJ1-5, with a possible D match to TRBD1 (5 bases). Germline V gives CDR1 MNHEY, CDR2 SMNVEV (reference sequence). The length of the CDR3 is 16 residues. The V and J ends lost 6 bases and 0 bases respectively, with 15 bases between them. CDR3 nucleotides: TGTGCCAGCAGAGAGGGGAACGAATATAGCAATCAGCCCCAGCATTTT. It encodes CASREGNEYSNQPQHF.

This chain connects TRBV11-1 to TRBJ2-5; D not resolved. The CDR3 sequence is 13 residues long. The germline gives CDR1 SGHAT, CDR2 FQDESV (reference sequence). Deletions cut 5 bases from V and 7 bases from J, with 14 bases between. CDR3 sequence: CASSPRSLSTQYF. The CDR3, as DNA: TGTGCCAGCAGCCCAAGGTCCCTATCGACCCAGTACTTC.

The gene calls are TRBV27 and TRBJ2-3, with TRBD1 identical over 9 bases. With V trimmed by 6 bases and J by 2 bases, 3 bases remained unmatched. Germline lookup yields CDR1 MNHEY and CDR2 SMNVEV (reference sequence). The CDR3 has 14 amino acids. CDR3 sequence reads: CASRRTGDTDTQYF. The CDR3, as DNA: TGTGCCAGCAGACGGACAGGGGACACAGATACGCAGTATTTT.

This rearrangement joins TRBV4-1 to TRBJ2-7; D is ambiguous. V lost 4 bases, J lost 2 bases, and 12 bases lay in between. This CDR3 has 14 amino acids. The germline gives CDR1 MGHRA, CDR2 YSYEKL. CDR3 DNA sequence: TGCGCCAGCAGCCCCCGGCTAGGGCCCTACGAGCAGTACTTC. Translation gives CASSPRLGPYEQYF.

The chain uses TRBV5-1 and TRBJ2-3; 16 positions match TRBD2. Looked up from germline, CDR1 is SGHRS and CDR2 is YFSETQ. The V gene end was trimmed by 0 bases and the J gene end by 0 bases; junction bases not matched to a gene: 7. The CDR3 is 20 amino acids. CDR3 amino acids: CASSLVGGTSGGASTDTQYF. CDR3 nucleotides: TGCGCCAGCAGCTTGGTCGGCGGGACTAGCGGGGGGGCGAGCACAGATACGCAGTATTTT.

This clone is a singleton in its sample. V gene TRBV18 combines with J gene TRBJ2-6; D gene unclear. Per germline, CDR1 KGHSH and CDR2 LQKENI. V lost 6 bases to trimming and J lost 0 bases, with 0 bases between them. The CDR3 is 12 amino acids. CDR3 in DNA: TGTGCCAGCTCCTCTGGGGCCAACGTCCTGACTTTC. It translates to CASSSGANVLTF.

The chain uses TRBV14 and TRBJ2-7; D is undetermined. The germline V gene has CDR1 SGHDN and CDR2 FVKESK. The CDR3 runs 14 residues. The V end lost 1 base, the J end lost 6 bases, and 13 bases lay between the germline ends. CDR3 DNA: TGTGCCAGCAGCCAAGGAACCCTTCGATCCGAGCAGTACTTC. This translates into CASSQGTLRSEQYF.

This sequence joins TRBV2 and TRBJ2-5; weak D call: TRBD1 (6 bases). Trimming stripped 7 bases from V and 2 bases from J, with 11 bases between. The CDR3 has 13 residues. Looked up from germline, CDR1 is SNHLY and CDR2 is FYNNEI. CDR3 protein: CASIRDTQETQYF. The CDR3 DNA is TGTGCCAGCATTAGGGACACACAAGAGACCCAGTACTTC.

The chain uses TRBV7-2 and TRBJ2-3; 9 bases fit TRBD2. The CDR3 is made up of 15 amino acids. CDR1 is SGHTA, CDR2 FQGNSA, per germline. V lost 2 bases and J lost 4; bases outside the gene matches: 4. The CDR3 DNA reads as TGTGCCAGCAGCTTAAATCGCGGGGGGGCAGATACGCAGTATTTT. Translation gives CASSLNRGGADTQYF.

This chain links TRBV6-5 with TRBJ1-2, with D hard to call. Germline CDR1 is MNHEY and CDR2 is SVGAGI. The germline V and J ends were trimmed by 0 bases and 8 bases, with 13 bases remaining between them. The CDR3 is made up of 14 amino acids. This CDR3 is CASSYSERTLGYTF. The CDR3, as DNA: TGTGCCAGCAGTTACTCTGAGAGGACGCTAGGCTACACCTTC.

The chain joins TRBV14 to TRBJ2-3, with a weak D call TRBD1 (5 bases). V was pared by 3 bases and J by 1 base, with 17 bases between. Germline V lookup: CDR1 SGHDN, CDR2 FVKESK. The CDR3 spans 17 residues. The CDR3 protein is CASSHFPDSDGTDTQYF. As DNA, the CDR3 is TGTGCCAGCAGCCACTTTCCCGACAGCGATGGCACAGATACGCAGTATTTT.

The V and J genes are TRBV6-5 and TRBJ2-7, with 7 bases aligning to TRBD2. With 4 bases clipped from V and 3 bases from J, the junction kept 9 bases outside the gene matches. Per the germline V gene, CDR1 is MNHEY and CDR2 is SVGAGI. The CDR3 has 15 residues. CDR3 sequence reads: CASSSGSSGHYEQYF. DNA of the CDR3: TGTGCCAGCAGTTCCGGTTCTAGCGGACACTACGAGCAGTACTTC.

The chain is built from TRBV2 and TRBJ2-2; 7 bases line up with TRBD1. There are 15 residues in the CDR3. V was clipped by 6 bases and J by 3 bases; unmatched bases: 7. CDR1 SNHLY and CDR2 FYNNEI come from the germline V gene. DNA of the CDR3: TGTGCCAGCAGCCCAGACAGGGCGCACACCGGGGAGCTGTTTTTT. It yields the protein CASSPDRAHTGELFF.

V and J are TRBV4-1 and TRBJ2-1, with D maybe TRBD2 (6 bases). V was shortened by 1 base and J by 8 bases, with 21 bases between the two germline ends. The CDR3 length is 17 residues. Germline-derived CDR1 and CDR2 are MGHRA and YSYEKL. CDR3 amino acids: CASSQAPLGRGTDEQFF. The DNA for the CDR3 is TGCGCCAGCAGCCAAGCCCCTCTAGGGCGGGGTACGGATGAGCAGTTCTTC.

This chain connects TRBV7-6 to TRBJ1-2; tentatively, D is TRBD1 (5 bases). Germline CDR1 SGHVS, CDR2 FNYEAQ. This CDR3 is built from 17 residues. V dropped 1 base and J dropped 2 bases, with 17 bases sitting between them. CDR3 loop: CASSLVSGRASNYGYTF. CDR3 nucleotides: TGTGCCAGCAGCTTAGTCTCAGGGAGGGCCTCGAACTATGGCTACACCTTC.

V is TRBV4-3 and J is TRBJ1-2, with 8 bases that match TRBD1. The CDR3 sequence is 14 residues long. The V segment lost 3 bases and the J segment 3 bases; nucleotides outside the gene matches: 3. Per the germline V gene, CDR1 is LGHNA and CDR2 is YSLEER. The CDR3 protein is CASSQDRVDYGYTF. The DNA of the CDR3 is TGCGCCAGCAGCCAGGACAGGGTGGACTATGGCTACACCTTC.

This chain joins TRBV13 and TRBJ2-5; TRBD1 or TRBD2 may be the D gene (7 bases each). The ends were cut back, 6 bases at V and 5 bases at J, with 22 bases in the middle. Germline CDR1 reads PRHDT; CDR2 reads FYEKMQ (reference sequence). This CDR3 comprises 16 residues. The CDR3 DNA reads TGTGCCAGCAGTTTGTTAGGGGGCGTCGGGAGGGAGACCCAGTACTTC. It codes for CASSLLGGVGRETQYF.

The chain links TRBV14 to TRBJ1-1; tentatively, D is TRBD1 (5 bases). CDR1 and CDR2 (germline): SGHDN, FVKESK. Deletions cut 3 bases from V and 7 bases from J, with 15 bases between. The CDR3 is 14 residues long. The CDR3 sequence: CASSQKGRGSEAFF. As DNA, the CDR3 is TGTGCCAGCAGCCAGAAGGGTCGGGGCAGTGAAGCTTTCTTT.